One sample yielded the 16 T cell receptor beta chains listed below, sequenced in a study of blood T cell repertoires in COVID-19 (dated by TCRdb to 2020 to 2022). Library preparation used the immunoSEQ multiplex PCR assay. Not all clones reach the TCRdb copy of this immuneACCESS table, which keeps in-frame sequences only. Checked studies attribute under half of the gap to unresolved V genes and leave the rest unexplained. The sample profile shows about 98,000 clones; around 87% of them were found once. The ten largest account for over 2.5% of the sample. The specimen was peripheral blood. The receptors shown here come from a man aged 50-60 years with active or convalescent COVID-19.

The chain combines TRBV10-3 with TRBJ2-6; the D is unclear. There are 14 residues in the CDR3. Germline CDR1 and CDR2: ENHRY and SYGVKD. V was cut by 4 bases and J by 0 bases, with 4 bases left in between. As DNA, the CDR3 is TGTGCCATCAGTGGCGGCTCTGGGGCCAACGTCCTGACTTTC. It yields the protein CAISGGSGANVLTF.

The gene calls are TRBV6-5 and TRBJ2-3; TRBD2 aligns across 8 bases. The trim removed 6 bases at V and 4 bases at J, leaving 9 bases unmatched. Germline lookup yields CDR1 MNHEY and CDR2 SVGAGI. The CDR3 contains 15 residues. CDR3 nucleotide sequence: TGTGCCAGCAGCCGGGGACTAGTTGTCGCAGATACGCAGTATTTT. Its translation: CASSRGLVVADTQYF.

V usage is TRBV4-1 and J usage is TRBJ2-3; 7 positions match TRBD1. With V trimmed by 7 bases and J by 3 bases, 4 bases remained unmatched. Per germline, CDR1 MGHRA and CDR2 YSYEKL. The CDR3 is 13 residues long. This CDR3 reads CASKLQGTDTQYF. The CDR3 nucleotides are TGCGCCAGCAAACTACAGGGGACAGATACGCAGTATTTT.

The table lists this clone with a count of one. The V and J genes are TRBV18 and TRBJ1-3; D is perhaps TRBD1 (6 bases). Germline V CDR1 and CDR2: KGHSH, LQKENI. V dropped 4 bases and J dropped 0 bases, with 10 bases sitting between them. This CDR3 has 15 amino acids. CDR3 DNA: TGTGCCAGCTCACTATCACAGGGCTCTGGAAACACCATATATTTT. As protein: CASSLSQGSGNTIYF.

V and J are TRBV28 and TRBJ1-2; no firm D call. V was pared by 6 bases and J by 1 base, with 6 bases between. In germline, CDR1 is MDHEN, CDR2 SYDVKM. The CDR3 consists of 12 residues. DNA for the CDR3: TGTGCCAGCAGACTGCTTAACTATGGCTACACCTTC. The encoded protein is CASRLLNYGYTF.

This clone has just one count. Other DNA sequences within the sample encode an identical CDR3. The chain uses TRBV5-1 and TRBJ2-3; no clear D. The CDR3 runs to 14 residues. Germline CDR1 and CDR2: SGHRS and YFSETQ. V was pared by 1 base and J by 4 bases, with 10 bases between. Written as DNA, the CDR3 is TGCGCCAGCAGCTTGAACGCCGCAGCAGATACGCAGTATTTT. This codes for CASSLNAAADTQYF.

The rearrangement uses TRBV27 and TRBJ1-5; D is uncertain. Germline values: CDR1 MNHEY, CDR2 SMNVEV (reference sequence). V was pared by 6 bases and J by 9 bases, with 18 bases between. There are 14 residues in the CDR3. This CDR3 is CASSLRTLAGPQHF. In nucleotides, the CDR3 is TGTGCCAGCAGCCTCCGGACTCTGGCGGGGCCCCAGCATTTT.

The sample holds one count of this clone. The chain couples TRBV18 to TRBJ1-3, with 8 bases lining up with TRBD1. Losses at the gene ends were 3 bases for V and 1 base for J; bases not matched to a gene: 17. CDR3 length equals 20 residues. Germline CDR1 and CDR2: KGHSH and LQKENI. CDR3 nucleotide sequence: TGTGCCAGCTCACCTATCCCTGGGACAGGTTCAAGGAGGTCTGGAAACACCATATATTTT. Translated: CASSPIPGTGSRRSGNTIYF.

The rearrangement links TRBV5-5 to TRBJ1-5, with TRBD1 matching 10 bases. CDR1 and CDR2 from the germline V gene are SGHKS and YYEKEE (reference sequence). V gave up 2 bases and J gave up 1 base; unmatched junction bases: 3. The CDR3 contains 16 residues. DNA for the CDR3: TGTGCCAGCAGCTTTTCGGGACAGGGGAGCAATCAGCCCCAGCATTTT. Its protein product is CASSFSGQGSNQPQHF.

The chain carries TRBV4-3 and TRBJ1-2; 7 bases match TRBD1. Germline-derived CDR1 and CDR2 are LGHNA and YSLEER. V was clipped by 0 bases and J by 6 bases; unmatched bases: 7. The CDR3 consists of 15 residues. The CDR3 DNA reads as TGCGCCAGCAGCCAAGAAACAGGGGTAATGAATGGCTACACCTTC. It encodes CASSQETGVMNGYTF.

This clone was picked up one time. V usage is TRBV7-2 and J usage is TRBJ1-2; possibly TRBD1 for D (5 bases). The V end lost 7 bases, the J end lost 7 bases, and 19 bases lay between the germline ends. CDR1 SGHTA and CDR2 FQGNSA come from the germline V gene. This CDR3 has 14 residues. CDR3 amino acids: CASINSQGFSGYTF. The CDR3 nucleotides are TGTGCCAGCATCAATTCTCAGGGTTTTAGTGGCTACACCTTC.

V is TRBV12-3 or TRBV12-4 and J is TRBJ2-7; possibly TRBD1 for D (6 bases). V was trimmed by 7 bases and J by 3 bases, leaving 10 bases between them. This CDR3 has 12 residues. The CDR3 sequence: CASTDRSYEQYF. CDR3 DNA sequence: TGTGCCAGCACCGACAGGAGCTACGAGCAGTACTTC.

This clone has just a few counts. J is TRBJ2-7 and V is TRBV14, with a possible D match to TRBD1 (6 bases). The germline CDR1 and CDR2 sequences are SGHDN and FVKESK. The CDR3 has 12 residues. CDR3: CGGLESSYEQYV. The CDR3 nucleotides are TGTGGGGGGCTGGAGAGCTCCTACGAGCAGTACGTC.

The chain combines TRBV6-6 with TRBJ1-4; 7 nucleotides match TRBD1. V gave up 6 bases and J gave up 8 bases; unmatched junction bases: 9. The CDR3 length is 14 residues. The V gene's germline CDR1 is MNHNY and CDR2 SVGAGI (reference sequence). The CDR3 spells CASRERDSREKLFF. CDR3 sequence (DNA): TGTGCCAGCAGGGAGAGGGACAGTCGGGAAAAACTGTTTTTT.

The rearrangement uses TRBV28 and TRBJ2-2, with 9 positions matching TRBD2. The V gene's germline CDR1 is MDHEN and CDR2 SYDVKM. The CDR3 consists of 19 residues. J lost 5 bases, V lost 3 bases, and 16 bases had no gene match. CDR3 protein: CASSFTLDAGGPGTGELFF. DNA for the CDR3: TGTGCCAGCAGTTTTACCCTAGACGCGGGGGGGCCGGGGACCGGGGAGCTGTTTTTT. The whole variable domain, filled in from reference TRBV28 and TRBJ2-2, reads DVKVTQSSRYLVKRTGEKVFLECVQDMDHENMFWYRQDPGLGLRLIYFSYDVKMKEKGDIPEGYSVSREKKERFSLILESASTNQTSMYLCASSFTLDAGGPGTGELFFGEGSRLTVL.

The V and J genes are TRBV7-9 and TRBJ2-3; 8 bases fit TRBD1. The J segment lost 0 bases and the V segment lost 4 bases, leaving 12 bases of the junction unmatched. Germline lookup yields CDR1 SEHNR and CDR2 FQNEAQ (reference sequence). The CDR3 has 18 residues. The CDR3 loop reads CASSSRRETGVSTDTQYF. CDR3 coding DNA: TGTGCCAGCAGCTCAAGGCGAGAGACAGGGGTGAGCACAGATACGCAGTATTTT.